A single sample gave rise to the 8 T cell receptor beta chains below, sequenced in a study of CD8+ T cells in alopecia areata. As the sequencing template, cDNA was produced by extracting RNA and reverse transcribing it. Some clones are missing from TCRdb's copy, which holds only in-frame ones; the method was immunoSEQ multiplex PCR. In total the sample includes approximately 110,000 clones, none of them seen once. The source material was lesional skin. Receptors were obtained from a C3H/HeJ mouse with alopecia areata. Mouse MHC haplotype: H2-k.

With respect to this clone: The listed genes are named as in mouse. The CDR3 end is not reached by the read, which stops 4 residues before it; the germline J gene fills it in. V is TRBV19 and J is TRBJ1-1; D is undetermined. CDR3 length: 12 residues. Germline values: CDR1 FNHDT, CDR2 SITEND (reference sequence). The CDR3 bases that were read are TGTGCCAGCAGTATAGGGGAGGAA. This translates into CASSIGEE. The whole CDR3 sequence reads CASSIGEEEVFF.

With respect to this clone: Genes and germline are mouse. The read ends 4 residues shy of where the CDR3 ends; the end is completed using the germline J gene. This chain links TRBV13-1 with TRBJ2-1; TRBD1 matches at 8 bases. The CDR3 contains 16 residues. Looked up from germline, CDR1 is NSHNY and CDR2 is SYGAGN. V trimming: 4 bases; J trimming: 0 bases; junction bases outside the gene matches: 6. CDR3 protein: CASSPRTGHNYAEQFF. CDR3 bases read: TGTGCCAGCAGTCCTCGGACAGGGCATAACTATGCT.

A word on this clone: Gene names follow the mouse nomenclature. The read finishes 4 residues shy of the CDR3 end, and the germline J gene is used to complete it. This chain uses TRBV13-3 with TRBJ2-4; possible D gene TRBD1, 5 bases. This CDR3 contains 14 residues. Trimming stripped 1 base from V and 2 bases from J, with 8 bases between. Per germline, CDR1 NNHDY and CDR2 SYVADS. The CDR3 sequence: CASSDSRVQNTLYF. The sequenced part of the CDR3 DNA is TGTGCCAGCAGTGATAGCAGGGTTCAAAAC.

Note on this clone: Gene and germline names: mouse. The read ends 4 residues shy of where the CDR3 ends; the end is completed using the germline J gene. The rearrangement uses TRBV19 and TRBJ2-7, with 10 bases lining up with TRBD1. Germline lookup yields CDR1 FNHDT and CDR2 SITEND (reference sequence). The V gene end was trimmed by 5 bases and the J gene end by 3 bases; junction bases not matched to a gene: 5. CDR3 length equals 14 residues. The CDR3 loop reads CASSVGDRGYEQYF. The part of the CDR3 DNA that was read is TGTGCCAGCAGCGTCGGGGACAGGGGCTAT. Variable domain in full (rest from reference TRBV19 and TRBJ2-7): GGIITQTPKFLIGQEGQKLTLKCQQNFNHDTMYWYRQDSGKGLRLIYYSITENDLQKGDLSEGYDASREKKSSFSLTVTSAQKNEMAVFLCASSVGDRGYEQYFGPGTRLTVL.

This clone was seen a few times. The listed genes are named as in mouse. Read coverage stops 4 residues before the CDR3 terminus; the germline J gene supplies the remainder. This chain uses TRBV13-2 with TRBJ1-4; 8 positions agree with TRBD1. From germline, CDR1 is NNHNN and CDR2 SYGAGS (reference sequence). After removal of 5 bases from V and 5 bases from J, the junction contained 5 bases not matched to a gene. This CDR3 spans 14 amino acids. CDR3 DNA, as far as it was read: TGTGCCAGCGGCCGGCGACAGGGGAACGAA. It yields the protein CASGRRQGNE. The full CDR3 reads CASGRRQGNERLFF.

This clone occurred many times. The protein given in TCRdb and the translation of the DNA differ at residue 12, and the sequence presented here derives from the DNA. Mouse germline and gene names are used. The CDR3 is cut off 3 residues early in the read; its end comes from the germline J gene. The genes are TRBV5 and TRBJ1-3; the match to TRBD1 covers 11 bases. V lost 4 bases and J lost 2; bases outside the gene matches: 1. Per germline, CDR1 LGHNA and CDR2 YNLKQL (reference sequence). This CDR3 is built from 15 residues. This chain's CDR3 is CASSPGQGAGNTLYF. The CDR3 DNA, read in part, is TGTGCCAGCAGCCCGGGACAGGGGGCTGGAAATACG.

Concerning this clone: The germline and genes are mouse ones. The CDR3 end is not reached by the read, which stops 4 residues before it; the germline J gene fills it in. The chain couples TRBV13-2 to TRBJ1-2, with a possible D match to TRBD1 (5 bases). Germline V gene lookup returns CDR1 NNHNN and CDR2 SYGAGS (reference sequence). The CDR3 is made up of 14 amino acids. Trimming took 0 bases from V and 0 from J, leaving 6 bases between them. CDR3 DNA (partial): TGTGCCAGCGGTGATGAGGGGACAAACTCC. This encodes CASGDEGTNS. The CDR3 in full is CASGDEGTNSDYTF.

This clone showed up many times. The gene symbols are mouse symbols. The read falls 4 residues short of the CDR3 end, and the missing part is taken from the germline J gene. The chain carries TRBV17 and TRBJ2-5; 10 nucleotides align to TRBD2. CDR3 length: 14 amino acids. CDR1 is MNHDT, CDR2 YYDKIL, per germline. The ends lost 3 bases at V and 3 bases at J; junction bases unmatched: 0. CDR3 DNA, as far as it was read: TGTGCTAGCAGTAGGGGACTGGGGCAAGAC. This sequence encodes CASSRGLGQD. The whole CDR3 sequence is CASSRGLGQDTQYF.